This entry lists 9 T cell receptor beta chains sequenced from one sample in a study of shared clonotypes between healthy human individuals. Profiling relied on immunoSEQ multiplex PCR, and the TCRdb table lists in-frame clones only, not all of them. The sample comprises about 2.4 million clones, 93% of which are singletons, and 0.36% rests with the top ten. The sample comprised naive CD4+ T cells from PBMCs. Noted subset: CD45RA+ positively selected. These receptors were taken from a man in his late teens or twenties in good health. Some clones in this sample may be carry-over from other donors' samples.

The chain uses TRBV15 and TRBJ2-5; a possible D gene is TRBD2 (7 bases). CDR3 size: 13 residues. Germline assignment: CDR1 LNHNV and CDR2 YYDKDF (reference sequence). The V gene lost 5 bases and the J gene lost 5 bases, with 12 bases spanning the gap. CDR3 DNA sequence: TGTGCCACCAGCGGGGGGGGCTGGGAGACCCAGTACTTC. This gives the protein CATSGGGWETQYF.

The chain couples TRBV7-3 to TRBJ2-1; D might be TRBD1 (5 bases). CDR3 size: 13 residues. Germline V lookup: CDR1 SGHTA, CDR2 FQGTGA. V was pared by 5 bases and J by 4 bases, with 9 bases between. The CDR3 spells CASSRTGYNEQFF. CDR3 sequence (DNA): TGTGCCAGCAGCAGAACAGGATACAATGAGCAGTTCTTC.

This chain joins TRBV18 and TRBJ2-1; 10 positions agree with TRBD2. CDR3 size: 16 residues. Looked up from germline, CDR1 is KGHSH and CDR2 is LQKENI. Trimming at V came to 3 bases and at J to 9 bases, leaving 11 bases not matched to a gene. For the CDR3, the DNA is TGTGCCAGCTCACCGGGGCTAGCGGGAGTTCGGGGTGAGCAGTTCTTC. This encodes CASSPGLAGVRGEQFF.

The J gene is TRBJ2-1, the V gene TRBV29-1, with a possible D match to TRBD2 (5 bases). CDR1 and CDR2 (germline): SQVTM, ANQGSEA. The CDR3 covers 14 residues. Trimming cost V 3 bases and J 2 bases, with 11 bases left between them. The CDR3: CSVDGLFTYNEQFF. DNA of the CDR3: TGCAGCGTTGACGGACTTTTCACCTACAATGAGCAGTTCTTC.

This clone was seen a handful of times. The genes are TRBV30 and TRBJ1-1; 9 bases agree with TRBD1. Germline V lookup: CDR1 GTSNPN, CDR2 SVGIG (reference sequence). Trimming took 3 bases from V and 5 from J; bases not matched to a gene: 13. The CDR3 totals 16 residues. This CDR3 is CAWSPGTGSEGTEAFF. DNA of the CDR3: TGTGCCTGGAGCCCCGGGACAGGGAGTGAGGGGACTGAAGCTTTCTTT.

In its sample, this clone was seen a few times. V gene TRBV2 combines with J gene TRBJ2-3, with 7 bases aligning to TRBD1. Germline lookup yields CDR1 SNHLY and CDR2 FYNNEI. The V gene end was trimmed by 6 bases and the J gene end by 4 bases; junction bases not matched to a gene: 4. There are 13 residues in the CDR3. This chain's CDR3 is CASRTGPADTQYF. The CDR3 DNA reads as TGTGCCAGCAGGACAGGGCCGGCAGATACGCAGTATTTT.

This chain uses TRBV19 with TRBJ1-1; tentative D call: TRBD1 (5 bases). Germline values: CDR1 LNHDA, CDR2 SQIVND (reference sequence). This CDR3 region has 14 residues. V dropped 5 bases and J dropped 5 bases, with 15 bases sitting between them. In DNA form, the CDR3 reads TGTGCCAGTAGTGGCCAGGGTAGAGGGACTGAAGCTTTCTTT. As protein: CASSGQGRGTEAFF.

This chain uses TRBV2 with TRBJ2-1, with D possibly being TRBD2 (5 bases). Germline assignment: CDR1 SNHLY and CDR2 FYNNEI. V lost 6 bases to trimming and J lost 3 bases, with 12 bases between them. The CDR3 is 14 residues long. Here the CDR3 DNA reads TGTGCCAGCAGAGACCGCACTAGCTACAATGAGCAGTTCTTC. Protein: CASRDRTSYNEQFF.

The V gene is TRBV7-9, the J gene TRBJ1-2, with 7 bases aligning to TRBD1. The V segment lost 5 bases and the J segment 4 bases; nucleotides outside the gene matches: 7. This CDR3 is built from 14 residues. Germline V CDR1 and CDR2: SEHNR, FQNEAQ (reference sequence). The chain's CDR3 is CASSRIGDSYGYTF. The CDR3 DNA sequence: TGTGCCAGCAGCCGGATAGGGGACAGCTATGGCTACACCTTC.